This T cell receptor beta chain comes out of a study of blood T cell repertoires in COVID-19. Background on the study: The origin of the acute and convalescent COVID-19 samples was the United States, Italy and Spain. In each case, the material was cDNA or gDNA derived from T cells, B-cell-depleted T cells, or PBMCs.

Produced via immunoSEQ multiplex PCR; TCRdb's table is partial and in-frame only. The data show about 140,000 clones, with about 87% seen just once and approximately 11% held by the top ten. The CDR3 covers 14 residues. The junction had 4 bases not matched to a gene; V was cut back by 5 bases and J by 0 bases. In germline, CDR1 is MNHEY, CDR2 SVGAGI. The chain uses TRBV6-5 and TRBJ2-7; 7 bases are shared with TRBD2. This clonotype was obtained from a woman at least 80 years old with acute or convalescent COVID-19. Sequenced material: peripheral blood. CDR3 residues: CASSLGGSSYEQYF. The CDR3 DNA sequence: TGTGCCAGCAGTCTCGGGGGGAGCTCCTACGAGCAGTACTTC.